The clone carrying this TCR beta chain was recorded at least ten times. Its antigen is still unknown. A second PCR, run for about 6 to 12 cycles, used a sample-barcoded 5' primer plus a J-beta primer mix. Each CDR3 protein gets one entry after TCRdb re-called the 5' RACE reads with MiXCR. The table includes about 1,800,000 distinct CDR3 sequences, roughly 30% detected once. This sample stems from a study of blood T cells in healthy people across ages. Notes on the study in general: Naive and antigen-experienced cells could not be conclusively compared, given unsorted PBMCs.

Trimming took off 10 bases at V and 3 bases at J, with 14 bases between the two ends. The germline V gene encodes CDR1 MGHDK and CDR2 SYGVNS. This CDR3 comprises 13 residues. Input material: blood. The chain employs TRBV25-1 and TRBJ2-3; tentatively, D is TRBD2 (5 bases). The receptor was isolated from a woman aged 25 to 39 in good health. The CDR3 loop reads CAITPDSTDTQYF. The CDR3 DNA sequence: TGTGCCATCACCCCGGACTCAACAGATACGCAGTATTTT.